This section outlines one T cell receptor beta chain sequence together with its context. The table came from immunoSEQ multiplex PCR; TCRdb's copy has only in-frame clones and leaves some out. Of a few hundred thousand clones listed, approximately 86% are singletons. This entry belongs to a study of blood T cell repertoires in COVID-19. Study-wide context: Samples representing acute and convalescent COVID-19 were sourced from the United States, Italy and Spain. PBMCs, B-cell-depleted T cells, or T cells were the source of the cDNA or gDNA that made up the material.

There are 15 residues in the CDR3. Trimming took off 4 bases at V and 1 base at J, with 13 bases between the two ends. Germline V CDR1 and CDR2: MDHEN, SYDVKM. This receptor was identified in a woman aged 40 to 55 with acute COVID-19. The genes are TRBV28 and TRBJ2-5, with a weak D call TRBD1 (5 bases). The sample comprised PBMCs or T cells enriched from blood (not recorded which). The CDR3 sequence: CASSSWSGSQETQYF. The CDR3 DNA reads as TGTGCCAGCAGTTCCTGGTCAGGGTCCCAAGAGACCCAGTACTTC.